A selection of T cell receptor beta chains follows, all from one sample in a study of T cells in Graves' hyperthyroidism and ophthalmopathy. Using its own MiXCR run on the multiplex PCR reads, TCRdb lists one record per CDR3 protein. The sample lists over 450,000 distinct CDR3 sequences, 14% seen once, with around a sixth in the top ten. Sequencing was done on a sample of blood. The receptors were gathered from a woman aged 18-29 years with Graves' hyperthyroidism. Each CDR3 is given with its conserved first and last residue. A D gene is named only where the DNA matches it firmly. Clone size, where shown, is once, few, many, or a class for clones that have expanded.

>TRBV18|many|TRBJ2-5|TRBD1
CASSPPGQGRETQYF
TGTGCCAGCTCACCACCAGGACAGGGTCGAGAGACCCAGTACTTC
>TRBV5-1|many|TRBJ2-5|TRBD2
CASSLGVAGTETQYF
TGCGCCAGCAGCTTGGGGGTAGCGGGAACGGAGACCCAGTACTTC
>TRBV24-1|many|TRBJ2-1|TRBD2
CATKGTSGINEQFF
TGTGCCACCAAGGGGACTAGCGGGATCAATGAGCAGTTCTTC
>TRBV27|NA|TRBJ1-5|NA
CASSLAYSNQPQHF
TGTGCCAGCAGTTTAGCGTATAGCAATCAGCCCCAGCATTTT
>TRBV9|few|TRBJ2-1|TRBD1
CASSAGQGINEQFF
TGTGCCAGCAGCGCGGGACAGGGTATCAATGAGCAGTTCTTC
>TRBV2|many|TRBJ2-1|NA
CASRGGPSSYNEQFF
TGTGCCAGCAGGGGGGGTCCCAGCTCCTACAATGAGCAGTTCTTC
>TRBV9|many|TRBJ1-1|TRBD1
CASSESGGAGTEAFF
TGTGCCAGCAGCGAATCAGGGGGCGCGGGCACTGAAGCTTTCTTT
>TRBV6-1|NA|TRBJ2-4|NA
CASKRSGGNIQYF
TGTGCCAGCAAGAGGTCCGGAGGAAACATTCAGTACTTC
>TRBV6-1|NA|TRBJ1-1|NA
CATMREQGNTEAFF
TGTGCCACCATGCGGGAACAGGGGAACACTGAAGCTTTCTTT
>TRBV5-1|NA|TRBJ1-2|TRBD1
CASSVKEAGGSHNYGYTF
TGCGCCAGCAGCGTTAAGGAGGCAGGGGGATCCCATAACTATGGCTACACCTTC
>TRBV14|many|TRBJ2-1|TRBD2
CASSKGITLAGVYEQFF
TGTGCCAGCAGCAAAGGAATAACTCTAGCGGGAGTTTATGAGCAGTTCTTC
>TRBV3-1|many|TRBJ1-1|NA
CASSQEDQNTEAFF
TGTGCCAGCAGCCAAGAGGACCAGAACACTGAAGCTTTCTTT
>TRBV14|many|TRBJ1-1|NA
CASSKGAGVATEAFF
TGTGCCAGCAGCAAAGGGGCAGGGGTGGCGACTGAAGCTTTCTTT
>TRBV27|many|TRBJ2-1|TRBD1
CASSSHRGRLDEQFF
TGTGCCAGCAGTTCTCACAGGGGTCGGCTCGATGAGCAGTTCTTC
>TRBV7-9|many|TRBJ1-1|TRBD1
CASRRTGNTEAFF
TGTGCCAGCAGACGGACAGGGAACACTGAAGCTTTCTTT
>TRBV20-1|many|TRBJ1-2|NA
CSATTVNYGYTF
TGCAGTGCTACGACAGTTAACTATGGCTACACCTTC
>TRBV7-9|few|TRBJ1-5|NA
CASSRFPGQGPNAGNQPQHF
TGTGCCAGCAGCCGCTTCCCTGGTCAGGGGCCGAATGCGGGCAATCAGCCCCAGCATTTT